This TCR beta chain was identified in a study of shared clonotypes between healthy human individuals (dated by TCRdb to about 2020). About the study as a whole: A couple of women and three men aged 18 to 49 years were included in the cohort. To increase sequencing depth and limit assay-specific biases, different laboratories used diverse techniques to prepare libraries and sequence TCR repertoires. Per donor, leukapheresis produced somewhere between about 0.8 and 9.5 billion PBMCs. Blood TCR repertoires of roughly five healthy adults were deeply sequenced to estimate repertoire size and the extent of clonotype sharing between individuals. For each donor, CD4 naive and CD4 memory were each given three plates, CD8 naive was given two plates, and CD8 memory was given one plate. General findings and caveats noted by the study authors: Naive subsets generally had larger estimated clonotype richness than memory subsets did. Pairwise subsampling indicated that sequencing depth was expected to affect the degree of clonotype sharing among donors. Rarefaction of sorted-subset datasets indicated incomplete sequencing despite the large sequencing depth. Sharing across a few donors was observed for approximately 4.6% of naive CD4, less than 4% of naive CD8, 2% to 2.5% of memory CD4, and roughly 0.4% of memory CD8 clonotypes. Only blood was sampled, and tissue TCR repertoires likely differ from those in blood. Compared with non-shared clonotypes, the clonotypes found in all four sorted-subset donors had higher generation probabilities. Because the study included a small number of donors, the genetic and exposure-history diversity represented was limited.

As regards this clone: Its target antigen remains unknown. Per-base quality was not reported, and no clone a single base away is much larger than it.

Using the deep immunoSEQ assay, TCR CDR3 regions were amplified from genomic DNA by multiplex PCR. For each cell subset, the extracted genomic DNA was distributed evenly across all wells of several immunoSEQ 96-well plates, and each plate served as one replicate. For sorted subsets, each replicate PCR was loaded with approximately 200 ng genomic DNA, equivalent to about 33,000 T cell genomes. Purified libraries were measured with a Qubit 3.0 fluorometer, size-checked on a Bioanalyzer 2100, and measured again with the KAPA Library Quantification kit. Each immunoSEQ 96-well plate was sequenced on its own single-read 150-cycle Illumina NextSeq 550 flow cell. On the study's bioinformatics: Because the immunoSEQ output held only junctional sequences and lacked quality scores, the filtering could not match the filtering applied to full-length reads. Sequences were annotated with PyIR, a Python wrapper for IgBLAST v1.9, and V/J genes and CDR3 were assigned using IMGT germline references. Reads with weak V/J assignments (E-value above 1e-6), missing CDR3, stop codons, out-of-frame junctions, or ambiguous translated residues were removed. V3J clonotypes were defined as sequences sharing an identical inferred V gene, J gene, and CDR3 amino acid sequence. The percentage overlap between two repertoires was calculated by dividing the number of shared unique clonotypes by the size of the smaller repertoire. Three approaches were used to assess repertoire richness: RTK rarefaction, the Chao1 estimator, and Recon v2.1 estimates of unobserved clonotypes. Generation probabilities were computed with OLGA for all TCRbeta clonotypes obtained by the gDNA method from a few donors. This is the immuneACCESS table as TCRdb keeps it, with only in-frame sequences that have V and J called. A part of the clones is gone; compared with another copy, unresolved V genes explain less than half, and the rest is unexplained. Clonal size and the V and J genes are those of that table, whereas D and trimming came from the DNA. Recorded for this sample are over a million clones; approximately 98% of them occurred a single time. 0.4% to 0.55% of the sample belongs to the ten largest clones.

Donors were healthy HIV-negative adults with no recently reported acute infections or vaccinations. Only Caucasian adults living in Nashville, Tennessee, USA were represented among the donors. CD4+ T cells were enriched through magnetic negative selection, after which naive cells were positively selected on CD45RA and the remaining negative fraction served as the memory subset. Blood was collected by leukapheresis, and PBMCs were isolated by Ficoll-Histopaque density gradient centrifugation and then cryopreserved in liquid nitrogen vapor phase. Purity and quantity of every magnetically sorted T cell population were checked by analytical flow cytometry. Each sorted fraction had its genomic DNA isolated and then quantified by UV absorbance on a Nanodrop 2000c. V lost 3 bases and J lost 12 bases, and the count of bases not matched to a germline gene is 4. Looking up the germline V gene yields CDR1 SGHDN and CDR2 FVKESK. Including the terminal cysteine and phenylalanine, the CDR3 comprises 13 residues. Here the CDR3 DNA is all that survives: 39 bases in frame from base 1.

Material for sequencing was naive CD4+ T cells sorted from blood. This specimen's cell subset or site label, per the study, means: CD45RA+ positively selected. The rearrangement joined TRBV14 to TRBJ2-7, with 14 central nucleotides matching TRBD2. This sequence was found in a man in his thirties or forties in good health. The CDR3 loop reads CASSHGTSGSAYF. The DNA is TGTGCCAGCAGCCATGGGACTAGCGGGAGTGCGTACTTC.